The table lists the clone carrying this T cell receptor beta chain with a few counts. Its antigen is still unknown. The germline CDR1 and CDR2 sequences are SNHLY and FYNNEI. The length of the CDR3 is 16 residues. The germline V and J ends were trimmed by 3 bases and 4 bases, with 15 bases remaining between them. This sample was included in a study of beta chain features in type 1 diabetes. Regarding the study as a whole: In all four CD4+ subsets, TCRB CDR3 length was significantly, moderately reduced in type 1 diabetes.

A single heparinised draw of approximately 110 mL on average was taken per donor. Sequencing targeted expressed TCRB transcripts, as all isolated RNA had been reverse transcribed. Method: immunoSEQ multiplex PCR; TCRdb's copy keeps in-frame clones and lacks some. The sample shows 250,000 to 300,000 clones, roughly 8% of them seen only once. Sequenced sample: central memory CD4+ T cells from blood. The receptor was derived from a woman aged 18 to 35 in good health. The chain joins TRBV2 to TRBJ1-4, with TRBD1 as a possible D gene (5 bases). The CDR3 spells CASSDDPVGLNEKLFF. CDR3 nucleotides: TGTGCCAGCAGTGATGACCCCGTGGGACTTAATGAAAAACTGTTTTTT. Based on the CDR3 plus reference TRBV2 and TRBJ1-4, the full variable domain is EPEVTQTPSHQVTQMGQEVILRCVPISNHLYFYWYRQILGQKVEFLVSFYNNEISEKSEIFDDQFSVERPDGSNFTLKIRSTKLEDSAMYFCASSDDPVGLNEKLFFGSGTQLSVL.